What follows are 19 T cell receptor beta chains derived from one specimen sequenced in a study of identical twins. One entry per CDR3 protein results from TCRdb running MiXCR on the 5' RACE reads. This sample carries 1.5 million to 2 million distinct CDR3 sequences, 25% to 35% of them seen once, and the ten largest clones take about 0.27%. The specimen sequenced was cord blood. These TCRs come from a newborn girl in good health.

The chain employs TRBV27 and TRBJ1-4; 9 bases are shared with TRBD1. From germline, CDR1 is MNHEY and CDR2 SMNVEV (reference sequence). Trimming took 6 bases from V and 5 from J; bases not matched to a gene: 7. This CDR3 contains 15 residues. The CDR3 nucleotides read TGTGCCAGCAGCCCCGGACAGGGGATGAATGAAAAACTGTTTTTT. As protein: CASSPGQGMNEKLFF.

The genes are TRBV20-1 and TRBJ2-4, with 9 bases identical to TRBD2. The closer fit of TRBJ2-7 to the DNA end suggests the J call may be wrong. CDR1 is DFQATT, CDR2 SNEGSKA, per germline (reference sequence). There are 15 residues in the CDR3. The CDR3 DNA sequence: TGCAGTGCTAGGGGAGCGGGGGGACCAAACTACGAGCAGTACTTC. It encodes CSARGAGGPNYEQYF.

In this sample, this clonotype turned up a few times. The CDR3 reads CAIKDPAGRGNTEAFF. The CDR3 DNA is TGTGCCATCAAGGACCCGGCGGGGCGCGGGAACACTGAAGCTTTCTTT. The chain couples TRBV10-3 to TRBJ1-1; a possible D gene is TRBD1 (5 bases). Trimming removed 7 bases from V and 1 base from J, with 19 bases in between. Per the germline V gene, CDR1 is ENHRY and CDR2 is SYGVKD. The CDR3 is made up of 16 amino acids.

This clonotype was observed a handful of times. The V call is TRBV27, the J call TRBJ2-7; 8 nucleotides line up with TRBD1. The CDR3 consists of 14 residues. Losses at the gene ends were 6 bases for V and 2 bases for J; bases not matched to a gene: 6. Germline CDR1 reads MNHEY; CDR2 reads SMNVEV (reference sequence). CDR3 in DNA: TGTGCCAGCAGGAGACAGGGGAGGACCTACGAGCAGTACTTC. This translates into CASRRQGRTYEQYF.

This sequence joins TRBV30 and TRBJ1-3; TRBD1 matches 7 bases. Per germline, CDR1 GTSNPN and CDR2 SVGIG (reference sequence). With V trimmed by 2 bases and J by 1 base, 2 bases remained unmatched. CDR3 size: 14 residues. The CDR3 region is CAWSRGLSGNTIYF. CDR3 bases: TGTGCCTGGAGTAGGGGGCTTTCTGGAAACACCATATATTTT.

This clonotype was observed a handful of times. The chain combines TRBV7-2 with TRBJ1-2; a possible D gene is TRBD1 (5 bases). From germline, CDR1 is SGHTA and CDR2 FQGNSA. The CDR3 is 14 amino acids. The V end was cut by 4 bases, the J end by 2 bases, with 11 bases between. CDR3 nucleotides: TGTGCCAGCAGCTCGAACAGGTTCAACTATGGCTACACCTTC. This codes for CASSSNRFNYGYTF.

The V and J genes are TRBV6-2 or TRBV6-3 and TRBJ2-5; no definite D call. Trimming removed 6 bases from V and 1 base from J, with 9 bases in between. The CDR3 contains 13 residues. Germline lookup yields CDR1 MNHEY and CDR2 SVGEGT. CDR3 nucleotide sequence: TGTGCCAGCAGCCCTAAGGGCCAAGAGACCCAGTACTTC. Translating it yields CASSPKGQETQYF.

Only a few counts were recorded for this clonotype. The chain has TRBV28 and TRBJ2-4; 7 bases are a match to TRBD2. Germline CDR1 is MDHEN and CDR2 is SYDVKM. The junction had 6 bases not matched to a gene; V was cut back by 3 bases and J by 7 bases. The CDR3 runs 14 residues. The CDR3, as DNA: TGTGCCAGCAGTTTGGTCCTCGGGGGGAACATTCAGTACTTC. Residues: CASSLVLGGNIQYF.

A remark on this clonotype: A read error may produce the germline difference seen at one junction end. The chain employs TRBV7-2 and TRBJ2-4; 12 bases map to TRBD2. This CDR3 is built from 16 residues. CDR1 SGHTA and CDR2 FQGNSA come from the germline V gene. The CDR3 DNA reads as TGTGCCAGCAGCTTAGGGACTAGCGGGACCAAAAGCATTCAGTACTTC. Translation: CASSLGTSGTKSIQYF.

This chain links TRBV7-8 with TRBJ2-1; 13 bases are shared with TRBD2. Trimming at V came to 8 bases and at J to 8 bases, leaving 9 bases not matched to a gene. CDR3 size: 15 residues. Germline V CDR1 and CDR2: SGHVS, FQNEAQ. CDR3 nucleotide sequence: TGTGCCAGCCGCCCCCACGGACTAGCGGGAGATGAGCAGTTCTTC. Its translation is CASRPHGLAGDEQFF.

This chain links TRBV2 with TRBJ2-3; 13 bases map to TRBD2. This CDR3 comprises 14 residues. Trimming cost V 10 bases and J 6 bases; bases outside gene matches: 7. In germline, CDR1 is SNHLY, CDR2 FYNNEI. CDR3 nucleotides: TGTGCCACCGGGACTAGCGGGATTGGTGATACGCAGTATTTT. This encodes CATGTSGIGDTQYF.

This clonotype showed up many times. The rearrangement uses TRBV28 and TRBJ2-7; 10 bases match TRBD2. From germline, CDR1 is MDHEN and CDR2 SYDVKM. V lost 3 bases, J lost 2 bases, and 4 bases stayed unmatched. The CDR3 runs to 15 residues. In DNA form, the CDR3 reads TGTGCCAGCAGTTTTCGGCTAGCGGGAGCCTACGAGCAGTACTTC. Its protein product is CASSFRLAGAYEQYF.

The chain couples TRBV27 to TRBJ2-4; 7 bases are shared with TRBD1. The J call is in doubt because the DNA end fits TRBJ2-7 better. CDR3 length: 15 residues. Germline CDR1 reads MNHEY; CDR2 reads SMNVEV (reference sequence). The CDR3 sequence: CASRKDRVRSYEQYF. CDR3 sequence (DNA): TGTGCCAGCAGGAAAGACAGGGTGAGGAGCTACGAGCAGTACTTC.

In its sample, this clonotype was seen a few times. This chain links TRBV28 with TRBJ2-7, with D possibly matching TRBD1 (5 bases). Trimming stripped 3 bases from V and 2 bases from J, with 11 bases between. The CDR3 is 14 amino acids. Germline V gives CDR1 MDHEN, CDR2 SYDVKM. CDR3 nucleotide sequence: TGTGCCAGCAGTTTCTTAGACAGACCCTACGAGCAGTACTTC. This translates into CASSFLDRPYEQYF. Complete variable domain (other parts from reference TRBV28 and TRBJ2-7): DVKVTQSSRYLVKRTGEKVFLECVQDMDHENMFWYRQDPGLGLRLIYFSYDVKMKEKGDIPEGYSVSREKKERFSLILESASTNQTSMYLCASSFLDRPYEQYFGPGTRLTVT.

This rearrangement joins TRBV20-1 to TRBJ1-5; D remains ambiguous. Germline V gene lookup returns CDR1 DFQATT and CDR2 SNEGSKA (reference sequence). The CDR3 contains 15 residues. V lost 0 bases and J 9 bases, leaving 18 bases between the germline ends. The CDR3 protein is CSARDLWEAAGPQHF. In DNA form, the CDR3 reads TGCAGTGCTAGAGATCTCTGGGAAGCGGCGGGGCCCCAGCATTTT.

Only a few counts were recorded for this clonotype. The chain employs TRBV2 and TRBJ2-7; TRBD2 agrees at 9 bases. CDR1 and CDR2 from the germline V gene are SNHLY and FYNNEI. V was pared by 11 bases and J by 0 bases, with 5 bases of the junction left unmatched. The CDR3 totals 13 residues. The CDR3 is CAGLAGISYEQYF. CDR3 bases: TGTGCCGGTCTAGCGGGGATCTCCTACGAGCAGTACTTC.

This chain links TRBV2 with TRBJ2-1; TRBD2 might be the D (6 bases). The CDR3 runs 13 residues. V was clipped by 6 bases and J by 4 bases, with 10 bases between them. The germline V gene encodes CDR1 SNHLY and CDR2 FYNNEI. CDR3 in DNA: TGTGCCAGCAGGATGACTAGTTACAATGAGCAGTTCTTC. Amino acids: CASRMTSYNEQFF.

The rearrangement uses TRBV27 and TRBJ1-2; D remains unclear. V lost 7 bases to trimming and J lost 2 bases, with 11 bases between them. The CDR3 length is 13 residues. Germline V gives CDR1 MNHEY, CDR2 SMNVEV (reference sequence). Here the CDR3 reads CASKTGNNYGYTF. DNA of the CDR3: TGTGCCAGCAAAACGGGGAACAACTATGGCTACACCTTC.

This clonotype has more than one count but fewer than ten. The rearrangement joins TRBV11-2 to TRBJ2-3; perhaps TRBD2 as D (6 bases). Germline lookup yields CDR1 SGHAT and CDR2 FQNNGV. This CDR3 spans 17 amino acids. V gave up 6 bases and J gave up 1 base, with 20 bases separating them. CDR3 DNA: TGTGCCAGCAGTCTAGGGCGGTTGCGGGACCGCACAGATACGCAGTATTTT. Protein product: CASSLGRLRDRTDTQYF.